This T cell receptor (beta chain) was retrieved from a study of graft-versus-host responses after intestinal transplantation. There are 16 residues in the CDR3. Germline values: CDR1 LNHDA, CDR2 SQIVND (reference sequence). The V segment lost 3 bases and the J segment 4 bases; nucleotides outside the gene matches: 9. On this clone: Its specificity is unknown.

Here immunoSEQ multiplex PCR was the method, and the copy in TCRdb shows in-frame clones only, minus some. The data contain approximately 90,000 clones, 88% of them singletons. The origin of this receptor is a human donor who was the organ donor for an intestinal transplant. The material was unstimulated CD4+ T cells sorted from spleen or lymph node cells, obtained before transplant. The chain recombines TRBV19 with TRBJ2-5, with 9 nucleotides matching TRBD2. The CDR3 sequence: CASSILSGSGIETQYF. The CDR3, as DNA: TGTGCCAGTAGTATCCTTAGCGGGAGTGGGATAGAGACCCAGTACTTC.